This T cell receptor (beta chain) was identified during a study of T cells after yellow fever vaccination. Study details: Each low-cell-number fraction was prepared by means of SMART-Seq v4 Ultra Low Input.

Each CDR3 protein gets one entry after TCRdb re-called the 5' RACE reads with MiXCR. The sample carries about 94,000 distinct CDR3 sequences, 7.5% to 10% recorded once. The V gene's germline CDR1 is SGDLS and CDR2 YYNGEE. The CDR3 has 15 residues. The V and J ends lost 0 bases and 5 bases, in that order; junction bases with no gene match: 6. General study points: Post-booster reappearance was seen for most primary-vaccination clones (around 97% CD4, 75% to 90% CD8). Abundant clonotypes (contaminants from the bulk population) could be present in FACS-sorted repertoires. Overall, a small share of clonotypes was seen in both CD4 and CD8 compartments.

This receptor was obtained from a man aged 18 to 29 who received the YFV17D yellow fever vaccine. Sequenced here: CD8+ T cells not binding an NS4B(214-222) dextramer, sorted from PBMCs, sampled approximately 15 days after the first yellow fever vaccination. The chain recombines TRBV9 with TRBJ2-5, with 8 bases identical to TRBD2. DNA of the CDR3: TGTGCCAGCAGCGTAGAAGGGACTAGATGGGAGACCCAGTACTTC. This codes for CASSVEGTRWETQYF.